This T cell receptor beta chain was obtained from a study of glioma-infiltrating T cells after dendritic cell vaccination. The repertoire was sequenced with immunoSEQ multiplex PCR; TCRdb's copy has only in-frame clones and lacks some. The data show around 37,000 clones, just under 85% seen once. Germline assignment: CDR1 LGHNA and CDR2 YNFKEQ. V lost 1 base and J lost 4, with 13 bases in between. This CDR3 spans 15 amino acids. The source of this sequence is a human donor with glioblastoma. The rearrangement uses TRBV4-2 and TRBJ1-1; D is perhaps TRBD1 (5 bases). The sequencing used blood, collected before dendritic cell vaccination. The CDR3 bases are TGTGCCAGCAGCCAAGTAGGGGATTTGAGCACTGAAGCTTTCTTT. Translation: CASSQVGDLSTEAFF.